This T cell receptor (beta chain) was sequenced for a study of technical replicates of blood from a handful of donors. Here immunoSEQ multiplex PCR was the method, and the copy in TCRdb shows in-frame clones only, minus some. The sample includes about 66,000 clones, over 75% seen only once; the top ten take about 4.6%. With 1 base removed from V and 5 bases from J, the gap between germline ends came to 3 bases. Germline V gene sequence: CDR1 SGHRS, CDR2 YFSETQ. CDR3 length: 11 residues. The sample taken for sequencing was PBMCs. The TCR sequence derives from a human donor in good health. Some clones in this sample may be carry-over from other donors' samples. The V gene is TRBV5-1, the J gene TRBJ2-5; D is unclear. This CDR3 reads CASSLLETQYF. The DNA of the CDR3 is TGCGCCAGCAGCTTGCTGGAGACCCAGTACTTC.